A selection of T cell receptor beta chains follows, all from one sample in a study of CD8 T cells in ankylosing spondylitis. MiXCR, applied by TCRdb to the 5' RACE reads, yields one record per CDR3 protein. The data contain about 800,000 distinct CDR3 sequences, about 10% of them seen just once; the ten biggest clones take up 0.45% to 0.6%. What was sequenced was blood, either unsorted or a sorted T cell fraction (not recorded which). Every receptor here comes from a male donor with ankylosing spondylitis. Both conserved end residues are part of each CDR3. Each record gives: CDR3 protein, CDR3 DNA, CDR3 length, clone size, V gene, D gene, J gene. A D gene is named only where the DNA matches it firmly. Clone size is stated in some rows and not others, as once, few, many or a class when expanded.

CSAPDNYQETQYF TGCAGTGCTCCGGACAATTACCAAGAGACCCAGTACTTC 13 few TRBV20-1 NA TRBJ2-5
CSVDLAGQGAFLVAEQFF TGCAGCGTTGACCTAGCAGGACAGGGGGCTTTTCTGGTCGCTGAGCAGTTCTTC 18 many TRBV29-1 TRBD1 TRBJ2-1
CAISESRTGLAFF TGTGCCATCAGTGAGTCCAGGACAGGCTTGGCTTTCTTT 13 NA TRBV10-3 TRBD1 TRBJ1-1
CASSLGPGFTDTQYF TGTGCCAGCAGCTTAGGCCCGGGGTTCACAGATACGCAGTATTTT 15 few TRBV7-2 NA TRBJ2-3
CSASPQMNTEAFF TGCAGTGCTAGTCCACAGATGAACACTGAAGCTTTCTTT 13 many TRBV20-1 NA TRBJ1-1
CASSQYFSGYFRETQYF TGCGCCAGCAGCCAATACTTCTCTGGCTATTTTAGGGAGACCCAGTACTTC 17 few TRBV4-3 NA TRBJ2-5
CATSDPRSGGQKAFF TGTGCCACCAGTGATCCCAGGTCCGGCGGACAGAAAGCTTTCTTT 15 few TRBV24-1 NA TRBJ1-1
CSARGERPPYGYTF TGCAGTGCTAGAGGGGAAAGGCCCCCCTATGGCTACACCTTC 14 NA TRBV20-1 NA TRBJ1-2
CATSRRLAGGSSYNEQFF TGTGCCACCAGCAGAAGACTAGCGGGGGGCAGCTCCTACAATGAGCAGTTCTTC 18 few TRBV15 TRBD2 TRBJ2-1
CASSLGTSGSYNEQFF TGTGCCAGCAGCCTCGGGACTAGCGGTTCCTACAATGAGCAGTTCTTC 16 NA TRBV5-1 TRBD2 TRBJ2-1
CSAPSASSTDTQYF TGCAGTGCTCCCTCTGCGTCTAGCACAGATACGCAGTATTTT 14 many TRBV20-1 NA TRBJ2-3
CASSYPGTGSSNQPQHF TGTGCCAGCAGTTACCCTGGGACAGGGTCAAGCAATCAGCCCCAGCATTTT 17 few TRBV28 TRBD1 TRBJ1-5
CASTRGQQGAYNSPLHF TGTGCCAGCACCCGGGGGCAACAGGGGGCGTACAATTCACCCCTCCACTTT 17 NA TRBV5-8 TRBD1 TRBJ1-6
CASSVALGPSYEQYF TGTGCCAGCAGCGTAGCTCTAGGGCCCTCCTACGAGCAGTACTTC 15 NA TRBV9 NA TRBJ2-7
CSAVSGLLYF TGCAGTGCTGTTAGCGGCCTCCTGTACTTC 10 NA TRBV20-1 NA TRBJ2-5
CSANRVGAEAFF TGCAGTGCTAACCGGGTTGGCGCTGAAGCTTTCTTT 12 NA TRBV20-1 NA TRBJ1-1
CATKEGDAYGYTF TGTGCCACCAAGGAGGGGGACGCATATGGCTACACCTTC 13 NA TRBV19 NA TRBJ1-2
CATSRGGDRAGELFF TGTGCCACCAGCAGAGGAGGGGACAGGGCCGGGGAGCTGTTTTTT 15 NA TRBV15 TRBD1 TRBJ2-2
CASGQAGVNYGYTF TGTGCCAGCGGCCAGGCGGGGGTCAACTATGGCTACACCTTC 14 NA TRBV6-2/TRBV6-3 NA TRBJ1-2
CASRYRDGHNSPLHF TGCGCCAGTCGGTACCGGGACGGACATAATTCACCCCTCCACTTT 15 NA TRBV5-1 NA TRBJ1-6
CSAAPGLGETQYF TGCAGTGCCGCTCCGGGACTTGGAGAGACCCAGTACTTC 13 few TRBV20-1 NA TRBJ2-5
CSSLGPGDTEAFF TGCAGCTCCTTAGGGCCGGGGGACACTGAAGCTTTCTTT 13 many TRBV29-1 NA TRBJ1-1
CSGLAGGIGELFFF NA 14 few TRBV20-1 NA TRBJ2-2
CASSLGLSWAETQYF TGTGCCAGCAGCCTCGGACTTTCTTGGGCAGAGACCCAGTACTTC 15 few TRBV11-2 NA TRBJ2-5
CASSLSGPAAPAEAFF TGTGCCAGCAGCTTAAGTGGGCCAGCTGCCCCGGCTGAAGCTTTCTTT 16 many TRBV7-9 NA TRBJ1-1
CASSYVQRGGYTF TGTGCCAGCAGCTATGTTCAACGCGGCGGCTACACCTTC 13 NA TRBV11-2 NA TRBJ1-2
CASSLDRGNDEQYF TGTGCCAGCAGCCTGGACAGGGGGAACGACGAGCAGTACTTC 14 few TRBV5-5 TRBD1 TRBJ2-7
CASSQQGEGNQPQHF TGTGCCAGCAGCCAGCAGGGGGAAGGCAATCAGCCCCAGCATTTT 15 many TRBV4-2 TRBD1 TRBJ1-5